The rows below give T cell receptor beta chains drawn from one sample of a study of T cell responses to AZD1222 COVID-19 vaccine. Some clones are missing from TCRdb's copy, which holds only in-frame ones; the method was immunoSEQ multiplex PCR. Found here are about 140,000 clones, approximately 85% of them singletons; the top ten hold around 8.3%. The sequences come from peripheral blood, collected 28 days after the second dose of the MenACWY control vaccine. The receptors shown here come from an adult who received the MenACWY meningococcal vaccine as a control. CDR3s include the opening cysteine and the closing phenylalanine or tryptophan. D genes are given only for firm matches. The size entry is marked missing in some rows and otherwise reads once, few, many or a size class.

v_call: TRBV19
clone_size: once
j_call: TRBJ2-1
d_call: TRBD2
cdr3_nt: TGTGCCAGTAGTCCTCGGACTAGCGGGGGCAATGAGCAGTTCTTC
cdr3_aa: CASSPRTSGGNEQFF

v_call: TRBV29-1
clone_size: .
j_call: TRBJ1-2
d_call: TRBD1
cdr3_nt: TGCAGCGTTCCCCAACCAGGGACAGGCGGCTACACCTTC
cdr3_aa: CSVPQPGTGGYTF

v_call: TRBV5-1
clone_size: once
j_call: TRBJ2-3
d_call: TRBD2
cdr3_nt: TGCGCCAGCAGCTTCTCGACTAGCGGCTACACAGATACGCAGTATTTT
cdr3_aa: CASSFSTSGYTDTQYF

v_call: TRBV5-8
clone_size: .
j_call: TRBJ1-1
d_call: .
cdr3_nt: TGTGCCAGCAGCCGAATGAGGACTCAATTAAACACTGAAGCTTTCTTT
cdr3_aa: CASSRMRTQLNTEAFF

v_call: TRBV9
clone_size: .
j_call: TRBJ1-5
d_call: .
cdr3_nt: TGTGCCAGCAGCGTAGTAGTCCTGGCGGGGGTTAATCAGCCCCAGCATTTT
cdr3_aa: CASSVVVLAGVNQPQHF

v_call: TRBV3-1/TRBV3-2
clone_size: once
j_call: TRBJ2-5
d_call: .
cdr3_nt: TGTGCCAGCAGCGCGTATTGTCCTTTCTCTGAGACCCAGTACTTC
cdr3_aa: CASSAYCPFSETQYF

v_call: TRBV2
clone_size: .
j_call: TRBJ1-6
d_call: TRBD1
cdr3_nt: TGTGCCAGCAGCGGGGACAGGCTCTATTCCAATTCACCCCTCCACTTT
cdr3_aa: CASSGDRLYSNSPLHF

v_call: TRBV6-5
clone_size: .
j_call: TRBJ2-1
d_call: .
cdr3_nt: TGTGCCAGCAGTTACTCATCCCCTAGACCCCACAATGAGCAGTTCTTC
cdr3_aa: CASSYSSPRPHNEQFF

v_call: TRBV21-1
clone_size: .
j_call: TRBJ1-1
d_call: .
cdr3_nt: TGTGCCAGCAGGGGGGCTGAAGCTTTCTTT
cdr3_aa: CASRGAEAFF

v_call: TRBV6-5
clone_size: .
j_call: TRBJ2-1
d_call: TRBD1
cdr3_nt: TGTGCCAGCAGCCCCGAGGAGACAGGGTATAGTGAGCAGTTCTTC
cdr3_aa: CASSPEETGYSEQFF

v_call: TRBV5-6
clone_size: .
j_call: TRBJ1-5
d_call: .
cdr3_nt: TGTGCCAGCAGCTTGGGGGACAATCAGCCCCAGCATTTT
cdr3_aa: CASSLGDNQPQHF

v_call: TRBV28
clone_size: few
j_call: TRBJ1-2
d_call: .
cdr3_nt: TGTGCCAGCAGTCGGGTGGGAGGGAAAAGCTATGGCTACACCTTC
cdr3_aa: CASSRVGGKSYGYTF

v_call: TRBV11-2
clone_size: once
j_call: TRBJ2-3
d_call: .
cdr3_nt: TGTGCCAGCAGCTTTCGAGCGGGCCTATTTAGCACAGATACGCAGTATTTT
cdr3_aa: CASSFRAGLFSTDTQYF

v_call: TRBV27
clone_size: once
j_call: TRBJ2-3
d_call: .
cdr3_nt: TGTGCCAGCAGTTTAATCTCCAGGGATGATACGCAGTATTTT
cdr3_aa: CASSLISRDDTQYF

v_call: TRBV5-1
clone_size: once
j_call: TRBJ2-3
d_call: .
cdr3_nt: TGCGCCAGCAGCTTGTCTAGCGAGAGCACAGATACGCAGTATTTT
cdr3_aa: CASSLSSESTDTQYF

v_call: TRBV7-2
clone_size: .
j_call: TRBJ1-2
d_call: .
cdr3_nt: TGTGCCAGCAGCTTACCAGGAGTAAACTATGGCTACACCTTC
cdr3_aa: CASSLPGVNYGYTF